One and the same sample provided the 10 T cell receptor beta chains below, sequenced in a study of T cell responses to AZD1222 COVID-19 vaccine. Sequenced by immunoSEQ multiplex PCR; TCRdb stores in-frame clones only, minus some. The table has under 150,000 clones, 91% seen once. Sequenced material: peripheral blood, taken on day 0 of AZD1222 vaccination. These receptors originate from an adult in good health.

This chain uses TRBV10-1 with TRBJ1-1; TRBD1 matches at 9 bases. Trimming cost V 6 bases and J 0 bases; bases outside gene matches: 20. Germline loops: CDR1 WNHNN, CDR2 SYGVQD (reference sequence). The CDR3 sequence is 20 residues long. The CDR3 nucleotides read TGCGCCAGCAGGACACCGGGACAGGGAGGGAAAGGGTTCATGAACACTGAAGCTTTCTTT. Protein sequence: CASRTPGQGGKGFMNTEAFF.

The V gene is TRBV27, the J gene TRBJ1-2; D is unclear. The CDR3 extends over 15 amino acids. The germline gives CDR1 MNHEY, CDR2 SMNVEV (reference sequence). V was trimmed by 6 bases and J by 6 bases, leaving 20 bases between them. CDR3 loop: CASRPAWEVSDGYTF. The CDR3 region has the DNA TGTGCCAGCAGACCAGCATGGGAAGTGAGTGATGGCTACACCTTC.

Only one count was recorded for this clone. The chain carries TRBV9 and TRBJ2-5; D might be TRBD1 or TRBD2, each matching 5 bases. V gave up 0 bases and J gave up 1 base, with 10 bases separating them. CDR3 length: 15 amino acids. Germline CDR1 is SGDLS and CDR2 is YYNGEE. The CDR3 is CASSVAPGTQETQYF. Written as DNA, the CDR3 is TGTGCCAGCAGCGTAGCGCCGGGGACCCAAGAGACCCAGTACTTC.

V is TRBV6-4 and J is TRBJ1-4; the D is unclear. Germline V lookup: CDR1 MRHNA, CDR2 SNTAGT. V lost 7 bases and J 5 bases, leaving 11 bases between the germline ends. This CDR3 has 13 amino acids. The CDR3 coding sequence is TGTGCCAGCACGGCCCTCTCCAATGAAAAACTGTTTTTT. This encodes CASTALSNEKLFF.

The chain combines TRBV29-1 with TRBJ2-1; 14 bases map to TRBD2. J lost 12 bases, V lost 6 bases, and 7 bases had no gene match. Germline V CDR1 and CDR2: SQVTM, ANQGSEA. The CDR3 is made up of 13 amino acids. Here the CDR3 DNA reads TGCAGCGTGGGGGGACTAGCGGGAGATTTGCAGTTCTTC. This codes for CSVGGLAGDLQFF.

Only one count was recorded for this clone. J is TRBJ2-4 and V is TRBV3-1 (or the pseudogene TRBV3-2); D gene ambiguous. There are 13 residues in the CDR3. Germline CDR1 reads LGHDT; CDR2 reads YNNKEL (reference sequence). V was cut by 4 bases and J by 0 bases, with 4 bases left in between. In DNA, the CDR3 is TGTGCCAGCAGCCGCATAGCCAAAAACATTCAGTACTTC. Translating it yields CASSRIAKNIQYF.

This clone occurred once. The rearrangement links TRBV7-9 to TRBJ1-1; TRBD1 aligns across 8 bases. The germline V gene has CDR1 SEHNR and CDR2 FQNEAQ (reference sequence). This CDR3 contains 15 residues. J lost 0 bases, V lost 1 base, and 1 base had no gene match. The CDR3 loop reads CASSLGQGLNTEAFF. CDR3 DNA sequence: TGTGCCAGCAGCTTAGGACAGGGGTTGAACACTGAAGCTTTCTTT.

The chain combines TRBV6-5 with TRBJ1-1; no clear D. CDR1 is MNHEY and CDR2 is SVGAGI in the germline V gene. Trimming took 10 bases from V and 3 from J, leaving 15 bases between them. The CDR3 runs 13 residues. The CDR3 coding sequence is TGTGCCACATTATCAGACACTTACACTGAAGCTTTCTTT. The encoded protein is CATLSDTYTEAFF.

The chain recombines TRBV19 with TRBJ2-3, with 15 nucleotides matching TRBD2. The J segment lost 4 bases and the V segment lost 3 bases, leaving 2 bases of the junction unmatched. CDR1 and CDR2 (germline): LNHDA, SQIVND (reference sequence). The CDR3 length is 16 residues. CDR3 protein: CASSMGLAGGPDTQYF. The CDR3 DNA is TGTGCCAGTAGTATGGGACTAGCGGGAGGCCCAGATACGCAGTATTTT.

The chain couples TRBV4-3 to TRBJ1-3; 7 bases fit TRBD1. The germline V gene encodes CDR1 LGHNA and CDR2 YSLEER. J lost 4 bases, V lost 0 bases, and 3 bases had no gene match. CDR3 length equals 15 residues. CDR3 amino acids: CASSQDRGTGNTIYF. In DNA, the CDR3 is TGCGCCAGCAGCCAAGACAGGGGGACAGGAAACACCATATATTTT.